This T cell receptor beta chain stems from a study of CD8 T cells in Susac syndrome. The patients serving as multiple sclerosis controls were treatment-naive. They had stable or active relapsing-remitting disease and fulfilled revised McDonald criteria. When the RNA was reverse transcribed, random hexamers were used with an input of roughly 0.5 to 1 ug. TCRdb analysed the immunoSEQ multiplex PCR reads with MiXCR anew, one entry per CDR3 protein. Of approximately 200,000 distinct CDR3 sequences listed, nearly 97% are singletons. CDR3 size: 14 residues. The ends were cut back, 3 bases at V and 0 bases at J, with 3 bases in the middle.

The clonotype originates from a human donor with multiple sclerosis. The sequenced sample consisted of CD4+ T cells from PBMCs. This rearrangement joins TRBV12-3 or TRBV12-4 to TRBJ2-6; D is unclear. The CDR3 DNA reads as TGTGCCAGCAGTTTTCTCTCTGGGGCCAACGTCCTGACTTTC. Residues: CASSFLSGANVLTF.